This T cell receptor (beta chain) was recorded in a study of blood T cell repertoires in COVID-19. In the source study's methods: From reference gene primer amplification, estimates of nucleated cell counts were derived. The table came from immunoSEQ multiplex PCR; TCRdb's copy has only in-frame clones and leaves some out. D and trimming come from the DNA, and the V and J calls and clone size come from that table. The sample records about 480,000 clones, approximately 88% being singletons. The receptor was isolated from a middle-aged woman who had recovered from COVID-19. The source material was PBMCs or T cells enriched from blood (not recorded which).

In nucleotides, the CDR3 is TGTGCCAGCAGCACCCTTCACGGGGGGGGTCATGGCTACACCTTC. As protein: CASSTLHGGGHGYTF. The chain uses TRBV7-8 and TRBJ1-2; D perhaps matches TRBD1 (5 bases). Per the germline V gene, CDR1 is SGHVS and CDR2 is FQNEAQ. V dropped 5 bases and J dropped 6 bases, with 19 bases sitting between them. The CDR3 contains 15 residues.